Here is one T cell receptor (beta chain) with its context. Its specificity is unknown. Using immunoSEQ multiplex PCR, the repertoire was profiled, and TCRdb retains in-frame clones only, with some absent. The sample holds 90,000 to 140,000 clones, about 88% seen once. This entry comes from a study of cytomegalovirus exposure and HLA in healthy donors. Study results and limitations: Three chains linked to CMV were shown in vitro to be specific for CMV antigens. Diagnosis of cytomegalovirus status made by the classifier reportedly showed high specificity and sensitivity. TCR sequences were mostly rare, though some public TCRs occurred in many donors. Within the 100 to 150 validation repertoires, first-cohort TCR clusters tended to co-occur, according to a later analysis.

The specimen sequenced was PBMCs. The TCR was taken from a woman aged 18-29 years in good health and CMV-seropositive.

The DNA of the CDR3 is TGTGCCAGCAGCTTAGCGCAGACAGACTACGAGCAGTACTTC. Protein sequence: CASSLAQTDYEQYF. The rearrangement uses TRBV7-9 and TRBJ2-7; D perhaps matches TRBD1 (5 bases). CDR3 length equals 14 residues. Germline V gene data show CDR1 as SEHNR and CDR2 as FQNEAQ (reference sequence). V was trimmed by 0 bases and J by 3 bases, leaving 9 bases between them.